The 11 T cell receptor beta chains listed next were all sequenced from one sample in a study of regulatory T cells in long-lasting Graves disease. Time point defined: persistent/refractory GD, antithyroid drugs over 5 years with positive TRAb. PBMC RNA served as the TCR library source. CDR3-region Arm-PCR and iRepertoire HTBI primers produced the TCR beta libraries. From the multiplex PCR reads, TCRdb called clonotypes with MiXCR, one entry per CDR3 protein. The table has around 430,000 distinct CDR3 sequences, around a fifth seen once; the top ten hold around 13%. This specimen was peripheral blood mononuclear cells (PBMCs), taken when the disease was refractory, from a patient treated with antithyroid drugs. These receptors were taken from a female donor with Graves disease.

The chain links TRBV7-9 to TRBJ2-2; 11 bases are a match to TRBD2. Germline V CDR1 and CDR2: SEHNR, FQNEAQ (reference sequence). The ends lost 5 bases at V and 4 bases at J; junction bases unmatched: 9. This CDR3 has 17 amino acids. The DNA of the CDR3 is TGTGCCAGCAGCGCCGGACTAGCGGGCTTCCCCACCGGGGAGCTGTTTTTT. It encodes CASSAGLAGFPTGELFF.

This clonotype was seen a few times. The CDR3 ends on some other residue instead of the conserved phenylalanine or tryptophan, so this is likely a read error. The DNA is left out, because the CDR3 cannot be placed on it with certainty; the CDR3 is given as TCRdb lists it. The chain links TRBV7-9 to TRBJ1-1. The CDR3 length equals 10 residues, ends included. CDR1 SEHNR and CDR2 FQNEAQ come from the germline V gene (reference sequence). The CDR3 region is CASSLELAVG.

This sequence joins TRBV7-8 and TRBJ2-2, with a weak D call TRBD2 (6 bases). V was clipped by 1 base and J by 6 bases, with 9 bases between them. This CDR3 comprises 14 residues. CDR1 SGHVS and CDR2 FQNEAQ come from the germline V gene. CDR3 in DNA: TGTGCCAGCAGCTTAGATCGGAGGGCCGGGGAGCTGTTTTTT. It codes for CASSLDRRAGELFF.

A few counts support this clonotype. The chain couples TRBV5-1 to TRBJ1-1, with 7 bases lining up with TRBD1. With 4 bases clipped from V and 1 base from J, the junction kept 10 bases outside the gene matches. The CDR3 is made up of 16 amino acids. Looked up from germline, CDR1 is SGHRS and CDR2 is YFSETQ. The CDR3 here is CASSLFRDRENTEAFF. The CDR3 nucleotides are TGCGCCAGCAGCCTATTCCGGGACAGAGAGAACACTGAAGCTTTCTTT. Full variable domain (remainder filled in from reference TRBV5-1 and TRBJ1-1): KAGVTQTPRYLIKTRGQQVTLSCSPISGHRSVSWYQQTPGQGLQFLFEYFSETQRNKGNFPGRFSGRQFSNSRSEMNVSTLELGDSALYLCASSLFRDRENTEAFFGQGTRLTVV.

This clonotype was observed at least ten times. The chain combines TRBV2 with TRBJ2-7, with 13 bases matching TRBD2. This CDR3 region has 13 residues. CDR1 and CDR2 from the germline V gene are SNHLY and FYNNEI. J lost 6 bases, V lost 6 bases, and 2 bases had no gene match. The CDR3: CASRGLAGAEQYF. Here the CDR3 DNA reads TGTGCCAGCAGAGGACTAGCGGGGGCCGAGCAGTACTTC.

V and J are TRBV30 and TRBJ2-7; maybe TRBD1 (6 bases). V lost 1 base, J lost 3 bases, and 13 bases lay in between. The CDR3 is 14 residues long. CDR1 and CDR2 from the germline V gene are GTSNPN and SVGIG (reference sequence). The CDR3 sequence is CAWSAHRVGYEQYF. The CDR3 DNA reads TGTGCCTGGAGTGCCCACAGGGTCGGCTACGAGCAGTACTTC.

A few counts support this clonotype. The rearrangement uses TRBV27 and TRBJ1-4; 7 bases match TRBD1. This CDR3 is built from 13 residues. Germline assignment: CDR1 MNHEY and CDR2 SMNVEV (reference sequence). The J segment lost 5 bases and the V segment lost 4 bases, leaving 1 base of the junction unmatched. The CDR3 DNA sequence: TGTGCCAGCAGTTCCAGGGGGAATGAAAAACTGTTTTTT. It encodes CASSSRGNEKLFF.

The chain recombines TRBV12-3 or TRBV12-4 with TRBJ2-2; no clear D. The CDR3 runs 13 residues. The V end lost 3 bases, the J end lost 7 bases, and 9 bases lay between the germline ends. The CDR3 DNA follows: TGTGCCAGCAGTTTGGTAGATTTCGGGGAGCTGTTTTTT. Its protein is CASSLVDFGELFF.

As regards this clonotype: A much larger clone is a single base away; this may be a read error. The genes are TRBV6-5 and TRBJ1-4, with 8 bases matching TRBD1. There are 16 residues in the CDR3. Germline V gene sequence: CDR1 MNHEY, CDR2 SVGAGI. The CDR3 DNA is TGTGCCGGCAGTTACTCTCCCGGACAGGGCGGAGAAAAACTGTTTTTT. The encoded protein is CAGSYSPGQGGEKLFF.

On this clonotype: Just one base apart from a much larger clone, this may be a read error. This chain joins TRBV20-1 and TRBJ1-1; D is undetermined. The CDR3 has 11 residues. From germline, CDR1 is DFQATT and CDR2 SNEGSKA (reference sequence). CDR3 loop: CSAGGNTEALF. The CDR3 nucleotides are TGCAGTGCCGGTGGGAACACTGAAGCTCTCTTT.

This clonotype showed up many times. The chain recombines TRBV10-3 with TRBJ2-5; D ambiguous. Trimming took 2 bases from V and 3 from J, leaving 10 bases between them. The CDR3 consists of 14 residues. Per the germline V gene, CDR1 is ENHRY and CDR2 is SYGVKD. CDR3 coding DNA: TGTGCCATCAGTGAGCCGACCCGGAAAGAGACCCAGTACTTC. Amino acids: CAISEPTRKETQYF.